This T cell receptor (beta chain) is drawn from a study of T cell responses to AZD1222 COVID-19 vaccine. Whole-study findings and limits: Repertoires in all cases were sampled only once the peak T cell response had passed. Spike-specific TCRs gained breadth and depth after people received two AZD1222 doses. Close to half of spike-specific TCRs reportedly recognize unmutated variant regions.

Using immunoSEQ multiplex PCR, the repertoire was profiled, and TCRdb retains in-frame clones only, with some absent. The sample lists under 150,000 clones; 90% were seen once. In the case of this clone: Its antigen remains unknown.

Recipients boosted at about 4 weeks or about 12 weeks are pooled. CDR3 length: 17 residues. Germline assignment: CDR1 SGHVS and CDR2 FQNEAQ. The V and J ends lost 7 bases and 4 bases respectively, with 23 bases between them. This chain joins TRBV7-8 and TRBJ2-1; a weak D match, TRBD2 (5 bases). Sequencing was performed on peripheral blood, taken 28 days after the second AZD1222 dose. The TCR was taken from an adult who received the AZD1222 COVID-19 vaccine. This CDR3 reads CASTEGRLALYYNEQFF. CDR3 DNA: TGTGCCAGCACCGAAGGAAGATTAGCGCTATATTACAATGAGCAGTTCTTC.